This TCR beta chain was found in a study of identical twins. Germline CDR1 and CDR2: KGHDR and SFDVKD. The CDR3 is made up of 12 amino acids. Trimming cost V 3 bases and J 9 bases, with 11 bases left between them. This clonotype was recorded a few times. TCRdb redid the calling of the 5' RACE reads with MiXCR, one entry per CDR3 protein. The repertoire consists of some 320,000 distinct CDR3 sequences, with around an eighth occurring once and the leading ten covering 6% to 9%. The data also belong to a second study, concerning yellow fever vaccine responses in identical twins. That investigation notes: Vaccine-induced T cell responses in twins were reportedly observed to appear partly convergent, partly personalized.

The specimen was CD8+ T cells sorted from blood. The TCR comes from a young woman in good health. The genes are TRBV24-1 and TRBJ2-7; D gene unclear. The chain's CDR3 is CATSDDGGGQYF. In DNA form, the CDR3 reads TGTGCCACCAGTGATGACGGTGGCGGGCAGTACTTC.